What follows is one T cell receptor beta chain and its context. This entry belongs to a study of blood T cell repertoires in COVID-19. Germline loops: CDR1 MNHEY, CDR2 SVGEGT. The CDR3 sequence is 13 residues long. V lost 7 bases, J lost 2 bases, and 11 bases lay in between. Measured with immunoSEQ multiplex PCR; TCRdb has only the in-frame clones, and not every one. This sample carries over 70,000 clones, 80% to 90% of them seen once, and the ten largest clones take more than 9.5%. The clonotype originates from an elderly man with acute or convalescent COVID-19. The V gene is TRBV6-2 or TRBV6-3, the J gene TRBJ2-5; possible D gene TRBD1, 5 bases. Source material: peripheral blood. DNA for the CDR3: TGTGCCAGCAACCCGCGACAGCAAGAGACCCAGTACTTC. This codes for CASNPRQQETQYF.